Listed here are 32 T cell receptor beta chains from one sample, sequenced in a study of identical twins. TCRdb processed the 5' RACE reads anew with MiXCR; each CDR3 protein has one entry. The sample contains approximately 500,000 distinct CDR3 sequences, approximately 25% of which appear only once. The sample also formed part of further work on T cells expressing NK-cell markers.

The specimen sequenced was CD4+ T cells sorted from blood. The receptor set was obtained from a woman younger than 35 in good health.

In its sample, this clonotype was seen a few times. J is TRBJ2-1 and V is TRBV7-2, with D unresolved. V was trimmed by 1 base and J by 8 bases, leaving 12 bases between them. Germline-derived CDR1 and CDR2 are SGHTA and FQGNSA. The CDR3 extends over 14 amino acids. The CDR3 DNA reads TGTGCCAGCAGCTTAGTACAGTTAAGTGATGAGCAGTTCTTC. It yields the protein CASSLVQLSDEQFF. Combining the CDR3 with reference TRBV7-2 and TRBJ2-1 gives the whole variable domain GAGVSQSPSNKVTEKGKDVELRCDPISGHTALYWYRQSLGQGLEFLIYFQGNSAPDKSGLPSDRFSAERTGGSVSTLTIQRTQQEDSAVYLCASSLVQLSDEQFFGPGTRLTVL.

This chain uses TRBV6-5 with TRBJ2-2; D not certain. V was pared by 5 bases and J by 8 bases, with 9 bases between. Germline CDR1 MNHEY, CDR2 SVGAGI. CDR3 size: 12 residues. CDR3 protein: CASSIYRGELFF. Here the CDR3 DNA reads TGTGCCAGCAGTATCTACCGGGGGGAGCTGTTTTTT.

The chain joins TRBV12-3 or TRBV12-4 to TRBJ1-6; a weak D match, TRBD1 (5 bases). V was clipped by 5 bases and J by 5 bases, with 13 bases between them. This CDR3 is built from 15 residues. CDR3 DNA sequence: TGTGCCAGCAGTGTGGGGGGATATAATAATTCACCCCTCCACTTT. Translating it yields CASSVGGYNNSPLHF.

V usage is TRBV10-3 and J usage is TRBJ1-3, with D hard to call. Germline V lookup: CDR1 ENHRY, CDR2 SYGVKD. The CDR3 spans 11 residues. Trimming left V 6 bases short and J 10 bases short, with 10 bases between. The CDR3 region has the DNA TGTGCCATCAGGGGGTCCGTTACCATATATTTT. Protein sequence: CAIRGSVTIYF.

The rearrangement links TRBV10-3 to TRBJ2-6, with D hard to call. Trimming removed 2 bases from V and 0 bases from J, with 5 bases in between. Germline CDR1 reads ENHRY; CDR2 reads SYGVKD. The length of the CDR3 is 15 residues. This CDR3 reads CAISEDISGANVLTF. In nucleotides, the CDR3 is TGTGCCATCAGTGAGGACATCTCTGGGGCCAACGTCCTGACTTTC.

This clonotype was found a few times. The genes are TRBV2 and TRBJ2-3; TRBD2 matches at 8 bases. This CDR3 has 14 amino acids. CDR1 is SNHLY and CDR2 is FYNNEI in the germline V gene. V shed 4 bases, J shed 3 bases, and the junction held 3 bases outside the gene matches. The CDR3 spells CASSAVAGTDTQYF. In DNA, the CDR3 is TGTGCCAGCAGTGCCGTAGCGGGGACAGATACGCAGTATTTT.

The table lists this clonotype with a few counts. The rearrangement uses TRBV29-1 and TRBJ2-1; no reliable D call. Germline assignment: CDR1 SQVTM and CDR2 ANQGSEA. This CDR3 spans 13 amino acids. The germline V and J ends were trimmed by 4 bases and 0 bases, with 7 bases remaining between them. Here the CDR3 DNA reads TGCAGCGTTGGGACCTACTCCTACAATGAGCAGTTCTTC. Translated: CSVGTYSYNEQFF.

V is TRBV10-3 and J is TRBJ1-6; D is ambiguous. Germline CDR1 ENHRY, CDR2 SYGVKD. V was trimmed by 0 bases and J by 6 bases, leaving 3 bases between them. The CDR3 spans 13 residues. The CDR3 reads CAISESPNSPLHF. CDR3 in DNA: TGTGCCATCAGTGAGTCTCCTAATTCACCCCTCCACTTT.

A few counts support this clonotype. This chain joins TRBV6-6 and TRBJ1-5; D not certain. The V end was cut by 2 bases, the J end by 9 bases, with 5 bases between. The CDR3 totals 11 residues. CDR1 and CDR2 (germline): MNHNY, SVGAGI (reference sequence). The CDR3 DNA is TGTGCCAGCAGTTACGAACGGCCCCAGCATTTT. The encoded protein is CASSYERPQHF.

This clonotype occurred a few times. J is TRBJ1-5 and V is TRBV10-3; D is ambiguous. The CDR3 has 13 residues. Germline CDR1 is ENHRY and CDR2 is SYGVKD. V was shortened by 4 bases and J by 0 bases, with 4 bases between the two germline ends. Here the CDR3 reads CAISVSSNQPQHF. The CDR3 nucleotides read TGTGCCATCAGTGTCAGTAGCAATCAGCCCCAGCATTTT.

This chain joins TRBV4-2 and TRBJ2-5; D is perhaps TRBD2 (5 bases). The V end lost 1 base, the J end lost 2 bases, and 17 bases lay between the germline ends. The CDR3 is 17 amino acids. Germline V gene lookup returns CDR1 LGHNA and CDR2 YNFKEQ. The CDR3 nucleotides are TGTGCCAGCAGCCAAGGGGGTAGCGTGAAACTACAAGAGACCCAGTACTTC. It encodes CASSQGGSVKLQETQYF.

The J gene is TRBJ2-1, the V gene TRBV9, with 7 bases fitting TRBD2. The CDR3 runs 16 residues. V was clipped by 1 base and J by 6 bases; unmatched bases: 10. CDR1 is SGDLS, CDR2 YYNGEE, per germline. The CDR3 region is CASSVWYGRTPNEQFF. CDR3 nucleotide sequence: TGTGCCAGCAGCGTATGGTACGGGAGGACGCCCAATGAGCAGTTCTTC.

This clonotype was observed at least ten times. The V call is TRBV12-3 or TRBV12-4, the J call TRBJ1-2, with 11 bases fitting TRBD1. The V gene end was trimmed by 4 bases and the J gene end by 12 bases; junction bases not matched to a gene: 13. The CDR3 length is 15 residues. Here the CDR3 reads CASSSRIGTGGENTF. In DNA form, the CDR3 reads TGTGCCAGCAGTTCGCGAATCGGGACAGGGGGGGAAAACACCTTC.

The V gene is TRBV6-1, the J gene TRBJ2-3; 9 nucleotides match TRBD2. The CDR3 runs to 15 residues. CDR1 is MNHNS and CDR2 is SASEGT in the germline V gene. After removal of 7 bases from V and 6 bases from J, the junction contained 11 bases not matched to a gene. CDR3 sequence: CASTHSGSRSDTQYF. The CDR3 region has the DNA TGTGCCAGCACCCATAGCGGGAGTCGCTCGGATACGCAGTATTTT.

CDR3 region: CASSQRGYSYEQYF. DNA of the CDR3: TGTGCCAGCAGCCAACGGGGGTATTCCTACGAGCAGTACTTC. The chain is built from TRBV3-1 and TRBJ2-7, with a weak D call TRBD2 (6 bases). The CDR3 sequence is 14 residues long. The germline CDR1 and CDR2 sequences are LGHDT and YNNKEL (reference sequence). Trimming stripped 2 bases from V and 1 base from J, with 9 bases between.

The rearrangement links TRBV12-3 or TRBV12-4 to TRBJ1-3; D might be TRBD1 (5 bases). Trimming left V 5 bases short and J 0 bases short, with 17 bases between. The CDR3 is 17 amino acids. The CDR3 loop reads CASSQPGVGYSGNTIYF. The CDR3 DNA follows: TGTGCCAGCAGTCAACCGGGGGTAGGATACTCTGGAAACACCATATATTTT.

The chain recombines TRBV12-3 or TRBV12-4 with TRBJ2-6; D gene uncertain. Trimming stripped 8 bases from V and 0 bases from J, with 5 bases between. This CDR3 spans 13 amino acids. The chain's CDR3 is CASGLSGANVLTF. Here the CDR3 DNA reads TGTGCCAGCGGCCTCTCTGGGGCCAACGTCCTGACTTTC.

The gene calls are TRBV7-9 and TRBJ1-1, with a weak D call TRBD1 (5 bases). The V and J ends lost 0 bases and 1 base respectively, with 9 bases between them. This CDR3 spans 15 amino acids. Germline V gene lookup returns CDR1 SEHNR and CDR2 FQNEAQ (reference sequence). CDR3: CASSLAAGRNTEAFF. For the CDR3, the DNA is TGTGCCAGCAGCTTAGCGGCAGGGAGGAACACTGAAGCTTTCTTT.

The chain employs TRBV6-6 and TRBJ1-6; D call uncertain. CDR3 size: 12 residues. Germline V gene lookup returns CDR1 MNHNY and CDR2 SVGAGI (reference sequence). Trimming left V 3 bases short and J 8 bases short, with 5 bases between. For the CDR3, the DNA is TGTGCCAGCAGTTATCTATATTCACCCCTCCACTTT. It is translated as CASSYLYSPLHF.

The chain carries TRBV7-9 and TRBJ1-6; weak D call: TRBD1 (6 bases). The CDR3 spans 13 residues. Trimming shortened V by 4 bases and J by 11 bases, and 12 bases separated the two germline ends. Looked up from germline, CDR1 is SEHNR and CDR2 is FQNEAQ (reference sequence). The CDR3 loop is CASSSRDRPPLHF. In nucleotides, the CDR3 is TGTGCCAGCAGCTCCCGAGACAGGCCACCCCTCCACTTT.

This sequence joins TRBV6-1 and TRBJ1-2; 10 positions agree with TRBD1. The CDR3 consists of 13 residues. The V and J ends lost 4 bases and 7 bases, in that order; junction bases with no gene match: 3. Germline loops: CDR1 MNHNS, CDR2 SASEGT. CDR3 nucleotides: TGTGCCAGCAGTGGGGGGACAGGGGTTGGCTACACCTTC. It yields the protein CASSGGTGVGYTF.

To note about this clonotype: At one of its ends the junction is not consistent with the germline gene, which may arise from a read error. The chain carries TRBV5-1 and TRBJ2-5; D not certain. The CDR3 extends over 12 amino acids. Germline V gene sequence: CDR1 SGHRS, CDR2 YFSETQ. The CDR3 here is CASSFSSEGLHF. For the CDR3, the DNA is TGCGCCAGCAGCTTCTCATCGGAAGGGTTACACTTC.

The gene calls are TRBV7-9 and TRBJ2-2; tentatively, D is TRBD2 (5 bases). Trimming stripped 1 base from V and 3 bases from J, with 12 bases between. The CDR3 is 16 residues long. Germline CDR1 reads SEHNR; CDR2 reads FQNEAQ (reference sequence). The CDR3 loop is CASSLEELEYTGELFF. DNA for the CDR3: TGTGCCAGCAGCTTAGAGGAACTAGAATACACCGGGGAGCTGTTTTTT.

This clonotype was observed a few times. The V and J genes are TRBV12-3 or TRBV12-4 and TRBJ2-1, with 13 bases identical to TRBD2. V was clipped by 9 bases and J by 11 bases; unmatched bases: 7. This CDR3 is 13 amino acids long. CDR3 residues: CASWTSGSQKQFF. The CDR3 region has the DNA TGTGCCAGTTGGACTAGCGGGAGCCAGAAGCAGTTCTTC.

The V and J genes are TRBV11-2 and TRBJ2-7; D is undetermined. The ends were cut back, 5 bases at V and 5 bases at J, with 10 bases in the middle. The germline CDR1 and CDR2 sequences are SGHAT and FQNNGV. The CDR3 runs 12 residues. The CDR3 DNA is TGTGCCAGCAGCGTCAACAGTAACGAGCAGTACTTC. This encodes CASSVNSNEQYF.

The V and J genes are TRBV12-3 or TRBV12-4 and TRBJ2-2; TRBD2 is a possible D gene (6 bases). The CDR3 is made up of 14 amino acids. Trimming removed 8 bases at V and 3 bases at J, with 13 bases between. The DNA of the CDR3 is TGTGCCAGCGACCTCGGGGGTTACACCGGGGAGCTGTTTTTT. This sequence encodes CASDLGGYTGELFF.

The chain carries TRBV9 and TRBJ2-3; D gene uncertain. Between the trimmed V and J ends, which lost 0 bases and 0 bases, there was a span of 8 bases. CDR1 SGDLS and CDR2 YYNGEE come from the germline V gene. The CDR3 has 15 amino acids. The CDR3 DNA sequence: TGTGCCAGCAGCGTAGCTGGGCCAAGCACAGATACGCAGTATTTT. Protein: CASSVAGPSTDTQYF.

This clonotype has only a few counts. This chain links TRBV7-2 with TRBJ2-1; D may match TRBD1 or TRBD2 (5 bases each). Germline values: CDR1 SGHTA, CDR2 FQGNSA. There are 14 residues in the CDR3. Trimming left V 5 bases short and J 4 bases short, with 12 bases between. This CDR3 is CASSHKGPYNEQFF. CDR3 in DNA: TGTGCCAGCAGCCACAAGGGACCGTACAATGAGCAGTTCTTC. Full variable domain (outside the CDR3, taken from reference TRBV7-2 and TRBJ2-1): GAGVSQSPSNKVTEKGKDVELRCDPISGHTALYWYRQSLGQGLEFLIYFQGNSAPDKSGLPSDRFSAERTGGSVSTLTIQRTQQEDSAVYLCASSHKGPYNEQFFGPGTRLTVL.

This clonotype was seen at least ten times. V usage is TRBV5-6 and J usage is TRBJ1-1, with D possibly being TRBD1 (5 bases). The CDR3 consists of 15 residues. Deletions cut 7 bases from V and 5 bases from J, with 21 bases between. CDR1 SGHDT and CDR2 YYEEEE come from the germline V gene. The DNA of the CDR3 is TGTGCCAGCTCTTCCTTGGTGCAGGGTGGGACTGAAGCTTTCTTT. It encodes CASSSLVQGGTEAFF.

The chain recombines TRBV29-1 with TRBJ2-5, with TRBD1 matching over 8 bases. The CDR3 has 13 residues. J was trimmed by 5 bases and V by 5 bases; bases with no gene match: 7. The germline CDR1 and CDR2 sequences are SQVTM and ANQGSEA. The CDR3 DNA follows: TGCAGCGTTTTAAGACAGGGGACGGAGACCCAGTACTTC. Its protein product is CSVLRQGTETQYF.

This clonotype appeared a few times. CDR3 in DNA: TGTGCCAGCAGCTCTCGGACAGGGTCGAGAGATACGCAGTATTTT. Its protein is CASSSRTGSRDTQYF. The chain recombines TRBV9 with TRBJ2-3, with 8 bases aligning to TRBD1. Germline CDR1 reads SGDLS; CDR2 reads YYNGEE. There are 15 residues in the CDR3. The ends lost 4 bases at V and 5 bases at J; junction bases unmatched: 9.

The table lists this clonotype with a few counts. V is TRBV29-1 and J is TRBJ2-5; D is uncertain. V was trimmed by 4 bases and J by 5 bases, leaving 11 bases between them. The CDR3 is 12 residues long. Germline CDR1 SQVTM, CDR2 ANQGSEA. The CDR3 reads CSVAEVGETQYF. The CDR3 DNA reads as TGCAGCGTTGCAGAGGTCGGGGAGACCCAGTACTTC. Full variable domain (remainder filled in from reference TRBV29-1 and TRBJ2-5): SAVISQKPSRDICQRGTSLTIQCQVDSQVTMMFWYRQQPGQSLTLIATANQGSEATYESGFVIDKFPISRPNLTFSTLTVSNMSPEDSSIYLCSVAEVGETQYFGPGTRLLVL.